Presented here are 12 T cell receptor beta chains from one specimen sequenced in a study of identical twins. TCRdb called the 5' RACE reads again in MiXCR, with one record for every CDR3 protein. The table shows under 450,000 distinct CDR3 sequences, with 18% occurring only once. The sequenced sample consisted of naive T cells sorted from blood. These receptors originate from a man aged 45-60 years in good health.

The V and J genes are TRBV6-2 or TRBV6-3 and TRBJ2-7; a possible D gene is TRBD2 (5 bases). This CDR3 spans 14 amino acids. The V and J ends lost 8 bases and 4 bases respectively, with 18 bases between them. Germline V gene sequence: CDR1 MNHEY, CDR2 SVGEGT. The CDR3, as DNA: TGTGCCAGCGAGGGCGGAGTGTCGGGTTACGAGCAGTACTTC. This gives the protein CASEGGVSGYEQYF.

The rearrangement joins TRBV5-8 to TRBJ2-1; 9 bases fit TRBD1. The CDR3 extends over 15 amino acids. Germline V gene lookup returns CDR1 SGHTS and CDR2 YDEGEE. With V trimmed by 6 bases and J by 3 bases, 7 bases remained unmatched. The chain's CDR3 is CASILPGQGYNEQFF. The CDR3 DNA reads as TGTGCCAGCATCCTACCGGGACAGGGCTACAATGAGCAGTTCTTC.

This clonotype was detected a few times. CDR3 amino acids: CASSRARSDGEKLFF. CDR3 nucleotide sequence: TGTGCCAGCAGCCGTGCAAGGTCGGACGGGGAAAAACTGTTTTTT. V gene TRBV5-6 combines with J gene TRBJ1-4; D is unclear. Looked up from germline, CDR1 is SGHDT and CDR2 is YYEEEE. V was shortened by 4 bases and J by 8 bases, with 18 bases between the two germline ends. The CDR3 length is 15 residues.

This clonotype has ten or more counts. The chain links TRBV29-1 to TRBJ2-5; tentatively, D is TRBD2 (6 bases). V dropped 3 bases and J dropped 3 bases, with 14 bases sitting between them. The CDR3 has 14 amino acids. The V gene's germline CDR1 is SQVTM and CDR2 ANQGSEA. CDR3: CSVDSGLTKETQYF. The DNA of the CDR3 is TGCAGCGTTGATTCCGGACTAACAAAAGAGACCCAGTACTTC. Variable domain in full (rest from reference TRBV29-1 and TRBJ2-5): SAVISQKPSRDICQRGTSLTIQCQVDSQVTMMFWYRQQPGQSLTLIATANQGSEATYESGFVIDKFPISRPNLTFSTLTVSNMSPEDSSIYLCSVDSGLTKETQYFGPGTRLLVL.

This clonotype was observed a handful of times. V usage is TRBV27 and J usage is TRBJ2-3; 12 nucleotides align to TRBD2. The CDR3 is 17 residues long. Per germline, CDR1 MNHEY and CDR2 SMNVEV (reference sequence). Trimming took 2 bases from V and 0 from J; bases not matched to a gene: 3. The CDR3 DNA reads TGTGCCAGCAGTTTAAGACTAGCGGGGGCTAGCACAGATACGCAGTATTTT. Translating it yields CASSLRLAGASTDTQYF.

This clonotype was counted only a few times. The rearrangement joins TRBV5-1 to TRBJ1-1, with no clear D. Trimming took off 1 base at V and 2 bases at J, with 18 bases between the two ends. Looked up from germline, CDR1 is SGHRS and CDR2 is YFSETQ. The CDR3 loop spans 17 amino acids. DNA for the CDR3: TGCGCCAGCAGCTTGTCGCTTGGTCAGTTACCTAACACTGAAGCTTTCTTT. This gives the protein CASSLSLGQLPNTEAFF.

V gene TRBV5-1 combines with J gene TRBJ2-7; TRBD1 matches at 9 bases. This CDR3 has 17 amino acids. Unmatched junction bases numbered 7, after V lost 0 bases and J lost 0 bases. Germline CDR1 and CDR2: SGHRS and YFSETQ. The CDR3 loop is CASSLASTGGFSYEQYF. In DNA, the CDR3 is TGCGCCAGCAGCTTGGCGTCGACAGGGGGGTTCTCCTACGAGCAGTACTTC.

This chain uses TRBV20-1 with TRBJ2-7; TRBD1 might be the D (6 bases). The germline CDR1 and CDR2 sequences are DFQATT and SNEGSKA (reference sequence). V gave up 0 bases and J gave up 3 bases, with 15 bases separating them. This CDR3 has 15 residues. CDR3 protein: CSARDVGQPGYEQYF. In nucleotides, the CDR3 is TGCAGTGCTAGAGATGTCGGACAGCCTGGCTACGAGCAGTACTTC.

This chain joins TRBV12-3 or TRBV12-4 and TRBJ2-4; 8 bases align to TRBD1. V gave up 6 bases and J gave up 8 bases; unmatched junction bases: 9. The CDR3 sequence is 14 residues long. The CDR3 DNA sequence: TGTGCCAGCAGGGATGACAGGGGTCAGGACATTCAGTACTTC. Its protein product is CASRDDRGQDIQYF.

CDR3 region: CASSSTGQREWDEQFF. For the CDR3, the DNA is TGTGCCAGCAGCTCCACCGGGCAGCGGGAGTGGGATGAGCAGTTCTTC. This chain connects TRBV5-5 to TRBJ2-1; 8 nucleotides agree with TRBD2. V was clipped by 3 bases and J by 8 bases; unmatched bases: 13. The CDR3 has 16 amino acids. In germline, CDR1 is SGHKS, CDR2 YYEKEE (reference sequence).

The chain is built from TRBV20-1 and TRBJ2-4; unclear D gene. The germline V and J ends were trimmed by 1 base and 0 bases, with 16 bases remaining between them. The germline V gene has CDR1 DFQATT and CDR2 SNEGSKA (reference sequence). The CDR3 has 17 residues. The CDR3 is CSARVRRTDIAKNIQYF. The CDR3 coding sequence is TGCAGTGCTAGAGTCCGCCGGACGGATATAGCCAAAAACATTCAGTACTTC.

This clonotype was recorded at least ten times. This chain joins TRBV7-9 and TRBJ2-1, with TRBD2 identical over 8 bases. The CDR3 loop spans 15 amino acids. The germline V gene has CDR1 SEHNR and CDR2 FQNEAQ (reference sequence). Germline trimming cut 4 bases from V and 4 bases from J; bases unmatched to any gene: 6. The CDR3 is CASSWTSFGYNEQFF. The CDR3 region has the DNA TGTGCCAGCAGCTGGACTAGCTTCGGGTACAATGAGCAGTTCTTC.